This T cell receptor (beta chain) was captured by sequencing in a study of blood T cell repertoires in COVID-19. This CDR3 is built from 16 residues. V dropped 1 base and J dropped 3 bases, with 16 bases sitting between them. Germline CDR1 and CDR2: LGHDT and YNNKEL (reference sequence). Sequencing was performed with immunoSEQ multiplex PCR; in TCRdb, only in-frame clones are kept and a portion is missing. The sample carries roughly 190,000 clones, more than 75% recorded once. J is TRBJ2-7 and V is TRBV3-1 (or the pseudogene TRBV3-2); D gene ambiguous. The source of this sequence is a human donor in a cohort sampled during active COVID-19. Sequenced: peripheral blood. The CDR3 here is CASSQGLGRSIYEQYF. As DNA, the CDR3 is TGTGCCAGCAGCCAAGGGCTCGGCCGGAGTATCTACGAGCAGTACTTC.